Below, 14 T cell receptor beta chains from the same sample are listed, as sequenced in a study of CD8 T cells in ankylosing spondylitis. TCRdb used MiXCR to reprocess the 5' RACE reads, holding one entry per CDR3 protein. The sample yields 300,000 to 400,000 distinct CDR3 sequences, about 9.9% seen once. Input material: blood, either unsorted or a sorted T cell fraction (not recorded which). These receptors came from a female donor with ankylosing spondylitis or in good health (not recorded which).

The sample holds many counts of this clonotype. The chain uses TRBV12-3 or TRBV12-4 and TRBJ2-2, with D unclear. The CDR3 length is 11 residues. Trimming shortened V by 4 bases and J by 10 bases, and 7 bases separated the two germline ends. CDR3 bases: TGTGCCAGCAGTTCCCGGACGGAGCTGTTTTTT. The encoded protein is CASSSRTELFF.

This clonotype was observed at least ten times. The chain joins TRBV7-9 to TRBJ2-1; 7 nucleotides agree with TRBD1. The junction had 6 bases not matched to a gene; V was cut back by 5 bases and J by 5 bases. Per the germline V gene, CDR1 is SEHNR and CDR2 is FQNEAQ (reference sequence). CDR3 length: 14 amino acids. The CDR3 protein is CASSIYTGDNEQFF. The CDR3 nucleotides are TGTGCCAGCAGCATCTATACAGGGGACAATGAGCAGTTCTTC. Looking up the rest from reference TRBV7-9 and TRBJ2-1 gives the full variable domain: DTGVSQNPRHKITKRGQNVTFRCDPISEHNRLYWYRQTLGQGPEFLTYFQNEAQLEKSRLLSDRFSAERPKGSFSTLEIQRTEQGDSAMYLCASSIYTGDNEQFFGPGTRLTVL.

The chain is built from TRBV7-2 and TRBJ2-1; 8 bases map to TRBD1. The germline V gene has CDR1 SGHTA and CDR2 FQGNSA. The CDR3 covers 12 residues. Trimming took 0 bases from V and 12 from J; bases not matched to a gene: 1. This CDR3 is CASSLAQGVQFF. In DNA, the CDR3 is TGTGCCAGCAGCTTAGCACAGGGGGTGCAGTTCTTC.

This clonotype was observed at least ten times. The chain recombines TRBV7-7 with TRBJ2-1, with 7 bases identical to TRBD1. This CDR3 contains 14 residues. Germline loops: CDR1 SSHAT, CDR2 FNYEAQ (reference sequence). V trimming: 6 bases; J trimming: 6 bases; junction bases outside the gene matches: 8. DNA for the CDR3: TGTGCCAGCAGTACACAGGGGTTCGGCAATGAGCAGTTCTTC. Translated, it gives CASSTQGFGNEQFF.

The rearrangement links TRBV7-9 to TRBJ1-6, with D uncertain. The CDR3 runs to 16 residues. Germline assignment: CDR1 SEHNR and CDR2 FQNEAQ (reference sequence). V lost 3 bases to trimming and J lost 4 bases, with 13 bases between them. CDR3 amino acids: CASSLSTLGYNSPLHF. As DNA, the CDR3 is TGTGCCAGCAGCTTGTCGACGCTCGGGTATAATTCACCCCTCCACTTT. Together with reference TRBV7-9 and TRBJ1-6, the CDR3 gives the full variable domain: DTGVSQNPRHKITKRGQNVTFRCDPISEHNRLYWYRQTLGQGPEFLTYFQNEAQLEKSRLLSDRFSAERPKGSFSTLEIQRTEQGDSAMYLCASSLSTLGYNSPLHFGNGTRLTVT.

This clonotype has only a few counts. CDR3 nucleotide sequence: TGTGCCACCAGTGATCCGGATGGGGCCAACGTCCTGACTTTC. Its translation: CATSDPDGANVLTF. This rearrangement joins TRBV24-1 to TRBJ2-6; D not resolved. V gave up 3 bases and J gave up 3 bases, with 5 bases separating them. CDR1 is KGHDR, CDR2 SFDVKD, per germline. CDR3 length equals 14 residues.

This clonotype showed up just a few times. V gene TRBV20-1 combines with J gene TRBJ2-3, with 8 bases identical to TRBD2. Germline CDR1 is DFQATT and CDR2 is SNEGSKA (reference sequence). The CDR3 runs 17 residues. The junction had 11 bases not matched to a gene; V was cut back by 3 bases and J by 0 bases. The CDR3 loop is CSASFPVGGGSTDTQYF. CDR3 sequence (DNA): TGCAGTGCTAGTTTTCCGGTAGGCGGGGGGAGCACAGATACGCAGTATTTT.

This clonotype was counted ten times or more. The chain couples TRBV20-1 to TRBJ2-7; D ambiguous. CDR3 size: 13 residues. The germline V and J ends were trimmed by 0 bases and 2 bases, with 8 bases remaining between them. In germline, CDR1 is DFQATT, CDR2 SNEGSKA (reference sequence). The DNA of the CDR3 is TGCAGTGCTAGAGAGGTCCAAACCTACGAGCAGTACTTC. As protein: CSAREVQTYEQYF.

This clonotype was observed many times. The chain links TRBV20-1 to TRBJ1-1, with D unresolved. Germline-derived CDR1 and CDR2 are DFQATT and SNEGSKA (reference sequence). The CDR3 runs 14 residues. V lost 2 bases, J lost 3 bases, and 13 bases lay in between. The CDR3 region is CSARIKGRDTEAFF. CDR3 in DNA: TGCAGTGCTAGAATCAAGGGTCGAGACACTGAAGCTTTCTTT.

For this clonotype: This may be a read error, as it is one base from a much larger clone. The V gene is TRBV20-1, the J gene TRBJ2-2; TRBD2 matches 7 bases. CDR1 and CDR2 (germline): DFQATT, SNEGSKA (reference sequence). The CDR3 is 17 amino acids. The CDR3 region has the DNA TGCAGTGCTAGAGATATCATTAGCTGGGGGGGGACCGGGGACCTGTTTTTT. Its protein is CSARDIISWGGTGDLFF.

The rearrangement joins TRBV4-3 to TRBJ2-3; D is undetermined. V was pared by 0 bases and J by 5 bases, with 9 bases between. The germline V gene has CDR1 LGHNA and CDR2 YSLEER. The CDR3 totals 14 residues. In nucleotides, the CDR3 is TGCGCCAGCAGCCAAGAAAGCCGAGGAGATACGCAGTATTTT. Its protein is CASSQESRGDTQYF.

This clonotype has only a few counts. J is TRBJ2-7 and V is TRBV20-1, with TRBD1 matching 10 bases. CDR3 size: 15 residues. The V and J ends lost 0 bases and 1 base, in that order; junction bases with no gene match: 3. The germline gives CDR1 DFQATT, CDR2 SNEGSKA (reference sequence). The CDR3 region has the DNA TGCAGTGCTAGAGACCGGGACAGGGGTTCCTACGAGCAGTACTTC. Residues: CSARDRDRGSYEQYF.

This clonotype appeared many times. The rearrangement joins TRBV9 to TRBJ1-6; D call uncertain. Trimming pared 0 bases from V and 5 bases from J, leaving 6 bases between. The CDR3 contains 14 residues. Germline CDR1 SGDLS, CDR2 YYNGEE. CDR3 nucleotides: TGTGCCAGCAGCGTAGACGGTAATAATTCACCCCTCCACTTT. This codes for CASSVDGNNSPLHF.

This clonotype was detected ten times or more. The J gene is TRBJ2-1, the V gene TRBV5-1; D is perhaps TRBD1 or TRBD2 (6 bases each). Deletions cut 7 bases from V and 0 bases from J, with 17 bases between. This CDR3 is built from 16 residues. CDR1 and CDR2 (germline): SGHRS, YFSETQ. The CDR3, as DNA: TGCGCCAGCGGCGGAGGGGGAAAAGTCTCCTACAATGAGCAGTTCTTC. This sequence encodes CASGGGGKVSYNEQFF.